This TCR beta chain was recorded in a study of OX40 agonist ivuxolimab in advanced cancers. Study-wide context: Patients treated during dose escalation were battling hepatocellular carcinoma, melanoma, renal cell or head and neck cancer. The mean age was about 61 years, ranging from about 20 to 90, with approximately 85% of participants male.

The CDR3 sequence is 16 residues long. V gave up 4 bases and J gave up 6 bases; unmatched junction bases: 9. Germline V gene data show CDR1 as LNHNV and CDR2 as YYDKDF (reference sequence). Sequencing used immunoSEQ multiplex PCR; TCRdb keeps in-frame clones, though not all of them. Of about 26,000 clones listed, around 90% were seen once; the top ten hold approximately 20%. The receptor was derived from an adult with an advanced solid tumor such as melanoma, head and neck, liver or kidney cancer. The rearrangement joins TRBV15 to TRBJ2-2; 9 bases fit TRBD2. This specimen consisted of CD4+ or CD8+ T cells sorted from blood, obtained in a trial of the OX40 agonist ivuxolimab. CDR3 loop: CATSTRAGGASGELFF. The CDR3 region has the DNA TGTGCCACCAGCACCCGGGCGGGAGGGGCCTCCGGGGAGCTGTTTTTT.